This T cell receptor beta chain was observed in a study of response to subunit inactivated influenza vaccine. Notes on the study in general: The authors suggested that few new T cells are recruited per seasonal influenza vaccination.

TCRdb processed the RT-PCR reads anew with MiXCR; each CDR3 protein has one entry. The repertoire holds about 650,000 distinct CDR3 sequences, with approximately 14% as singletons. This CDR3 contains 14 residues. With 7 bases removed from V and 6 bases from J, the gap between germline ends came to 15 bases. In germline, CDR1 is MDHEN, CDR2 SYDVKM. Regarding this clonotype: Its antigen is unidentified.

The chain links TRBV28 to TRBJ2-2; TRBD2 is a possible D gene (6 bases). This clonotype originated in a man in his fifties who received an inactivated influenza vaccine. This specimen was PBMCs from blood, taken approximately 12 days after vaccination. CDR3 loop: CASNVGLRSGELFF. The CDR3 DNA follows: TGTGCCAGCAATGTGGGACTTAGGTCCGGGGAGCTGTTTTTT.